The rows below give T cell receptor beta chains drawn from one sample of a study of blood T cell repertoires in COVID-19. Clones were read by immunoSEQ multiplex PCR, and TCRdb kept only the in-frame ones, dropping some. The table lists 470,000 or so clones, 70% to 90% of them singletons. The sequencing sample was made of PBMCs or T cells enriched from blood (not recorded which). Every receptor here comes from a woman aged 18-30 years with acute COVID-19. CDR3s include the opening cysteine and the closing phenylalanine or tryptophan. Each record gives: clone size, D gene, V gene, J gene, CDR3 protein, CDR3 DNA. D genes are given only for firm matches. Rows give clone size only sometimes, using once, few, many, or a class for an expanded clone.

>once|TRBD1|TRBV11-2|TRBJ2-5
CASSRDRAVETQYF
TGTGCCAGCTCCAGGGACAGGGCCGTGGAGACCCAGTACTTC
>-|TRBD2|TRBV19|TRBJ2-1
CASSVAGGPYNEQFF
TGTGCCAGTAGTGTAGCGGGGGGGCCCTACAATGAGCAGTTCTTC
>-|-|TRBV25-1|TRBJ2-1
CASTKTAGTEQFF
TGTGCCAGCACCAAAACTGCAGGGACAGAGCAGTTCTTC
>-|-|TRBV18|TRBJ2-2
CASSDRPANTGELFF
TGTGCCAGCTCAGACAGGCCAGCGAACACCGGGGAGCTGTTTTTT
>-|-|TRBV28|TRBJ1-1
CAIGTEDTEAFF
TGTGCCATAGGTACCGAGGATACTGAAGCTTTCTTT
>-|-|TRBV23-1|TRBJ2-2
CASSQYRELFF
TGCGCCAGCAGTCAATATAGGGAGCTGTTTTTT
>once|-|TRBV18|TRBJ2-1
CASSPLVEGIDEQFF
TGTGCCAGCTCACCACTAGTGGAGGGAATCGATGAGCAGTTCTTC
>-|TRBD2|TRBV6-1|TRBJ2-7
CASSSTSGGTYEQYF
TGTGCCAGCAGTTCCACTAGCGGAGGAACCTACGAGCAGTACTTC
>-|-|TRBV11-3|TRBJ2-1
CASSLSSSAGNEQFF
TGTGCCAGCAGCTTATCGTCTAGCGCTGGAAATGAGCAGTTCTTC
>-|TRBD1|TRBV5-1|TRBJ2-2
CASSGTETGELFF
TGCGCCAGCAGCGGGACAGAGACCGGGGAGCTGTTTTTT
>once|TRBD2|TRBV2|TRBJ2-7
CASRSGGNYEQYF
TGTGCCAGCAGGAGCGGGGGGAATTACGAGCAGTACTTC
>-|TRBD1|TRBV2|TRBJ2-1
CASSRDRENEQFF
TGTGCCAGCAGTAGGGACAGGGAAAATGAGCAGTTCTTC
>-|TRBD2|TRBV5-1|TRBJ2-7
CASGIAGRGEQYF
TGCGCCAGCGGGATAGCGGGAAGGGGCGAGCAGTACTTC
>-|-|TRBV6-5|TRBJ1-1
CASSSEIREAFF
TGTGCCAGCAGTTCCGAGATCAGGGAAGCTTTCTTT
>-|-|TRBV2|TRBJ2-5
CASSVALARVETQYF
TGTGCCAGCAGTGTAGCCCTAGCTCGGGTGGAGACCCAGTACTTC
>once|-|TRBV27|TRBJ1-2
CASSRSYNYGYTF
TGTGCCAGCAGCCGGTCGTATAACTATGGCTACACCTTC